The sequence of this T cell receptor beta chain was determined in a study of blood T cell repertoires in COVID-19. The V end lost 3 bases, the J end lost 3 bases, and 18 bases lay between the germline ends. CDR1 and CDR2 (germline): LNHDA, SQIVND (reference sequence). CDR3 length equals 16 residues. Individuals aged about 18 to 95 years were recruited from approximately 22 US areas. Participant-given clinical history determined each cohort assignment. Cohort 3 donors were reported recovered after two negative PCRs, clearance, or symptom resolution. Generated by immunoSEQ multiplex PCR, the TCRdb table keeps only in-frame clones and is missing some. The repertoire holds 250,000 to 300,000 clones, around 85% seen once, with approximately 2% in the top ten.

This rearrangement joins TRBV19 to TRBJ2-7; a weak D match, TRBD1 (6 bases). This receptor was identified in a woman aged 50 to 60 who had recovered from COVID-19. Sequences were obtained from PBMCs or T cells enriched from blood (not recorded which). In DNA form, the CDR3 reads TGTGCCAGTAGTATGACGGGCAGGGGTCTCAACTACGAGCAGTACTTC. As protein: CASSMTGRGLNYEQYF.